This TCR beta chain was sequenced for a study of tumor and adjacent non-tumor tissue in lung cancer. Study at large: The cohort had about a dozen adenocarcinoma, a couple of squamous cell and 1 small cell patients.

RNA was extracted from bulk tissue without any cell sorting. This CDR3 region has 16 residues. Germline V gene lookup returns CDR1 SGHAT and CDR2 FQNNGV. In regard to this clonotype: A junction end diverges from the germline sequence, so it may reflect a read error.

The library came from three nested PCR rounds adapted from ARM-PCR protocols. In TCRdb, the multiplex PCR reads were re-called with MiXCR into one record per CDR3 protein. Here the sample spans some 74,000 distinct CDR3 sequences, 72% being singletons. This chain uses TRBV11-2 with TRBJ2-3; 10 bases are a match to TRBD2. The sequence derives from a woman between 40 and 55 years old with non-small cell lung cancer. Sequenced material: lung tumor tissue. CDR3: CDSRPPIAGGTDTQYF. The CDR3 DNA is TGTGACAGCAGGCCTCCTATAGCGGGGGGCACAGATACACAGTATTTT.